The 9 T cell receptor beta chains reported below all come from one sample, sequenced in a study of blood T cell repertoires in COVID-19. Profiling relied on immunoSEQ multiplex PCR, and the TCRdb table lists in-frame clones only, not all of them. The repertoire includes about 40,000 clones, roughly 73% of them detected once, and under 30% sits in the top ten. Sequencing used peripheral blood. The receptors stem from a woman in her 70s with acute or convalescent COVID-19.

The chain uses TRBV27 and TRBJ1-1; possible D gene TRBD1, 6 bases. CDR1 is MNHEY, CDR2 SMNVEV, per germline (reference sequence). Deletions cut 2 bases from V and 0 bases from J, with 13 bases between. This CDR3 contains 16 residues. DNA for the CDR3: TGTGCCAGCAGTTTACGGACAGCAAGCATGAACACTGAAGCTTTCTTT. Encoded protein: CASSLRTASMNTEAFF.

The chain is built from TRBV19 and TRBJ1-3, with 8 bases matching TRBD1. Germline CDR1 reads LNHDA; CDR2 reads SQIVND (reference sequence). V lost 9 bases and J lost 0; bases outside the gene matches: 4. The CDR3 sequence is 14 residues long. The CDR3 protein is CASRTGRSGNTIYF. The CDR3 DNA sequence: TGTGCCAGCCGGACAGGGCGCTCTGGAAACACCATATATTTT.

The chain has TRBV4-2 and TRBJ2-7; maybe TRBD2 (5 bases). The CDR3 totals 15 residues. CDR1 is LGHNA, CDR2 YNFKEQ, per germline. Trimming pared 0 bases from V and 2 bases from J, leaving 11 bases between. The CDR3 reads CASSQDVEGTYEQYF. The CDR3 DNA follows: TGTGCCAGCAGCCAAGATGTTGAGGGAACCTACGAGCAGTACTTC.

Turning to this clone: Germline is not matched at one junction end, which may reflect a read error. The chain recombines TRBV13 with TRBJ1-2; TRBD1 is a possible D gene (5 bases). This CDR3 region has 12 residues. Per the germline V gene, CDR1 is PRHDT and CDR2 is FYEKMQ (reference sequence). In DNA form, the CDR3 reads TGTGCCAGCAGCTCAGACAGCGTTGAACTTTACTTC. Amino acid sequence: CASSSDSVELYF.

The chain carries TRBV27 and TRBJ1-6, with TRBD1 identical over 7 bases. Unmatched junction bases numbered 9, after V lost 6 bases and J lost 4 bases. Germline CDR1 is MNHEY and CDR2 is SMNVEV (reference sequence). The length of the CDR3 is 16 residues. CDR3 region: CASRLNRDSYNSPLHF. The CDR3 coding sequence is TGTGCCAGCAGATTGAACCGGGACAGTTATAATTCACCCCTCCACTTT.

The chain links TRBV18 to TRBJ1-1; D perhaps matches TRBD1 (5 bases). V gave up 3 bases and J gave up 0 bases, with 14 bases separating them. Germline V lookup: CDR1 KGHSH, CDR2 LQKENI. The CDR3 has 16 residues. The CDR3 bases are TGTGCCAGCTCACCGCGGGGCGGAGTACTGAACACTGAAGCTTTCTTT. Its protein product is CASSPRGGVLNTEAFF.

The chain employs TRBV6-5 and TRBJ2-5; weak D call: TRBD2 (6 bases). V lost 4 bases and J 5 bases, leaving 11 bases between the germline ends. The CDR3 has 13 residues. The germline V gene encodes CDR1 MNHEY and CDR2 SVGAGI. CDR3 sequence: CASSSLAGETQYF. CDR3 coding DNA: TGTGCCAGCAGTTCACTAGCTGGGGAGACCCAGTACTTC.

This clone was counted only a few times. The chain is built from TRBV19 and TRBJ2-1, with TRBD2 identical over 8 bases. With V trimmed by 3 bases and J by 0 bases, 4 bases remained unmatched. The CDR3 has 16 amino acids. CDR1 and CDR2 from the germline V gene are LNHDA and SQIVND (reference sequence). DNA of the CDR3: TGTGCCAGTAGTATGCTAGCGGGTAACTCCTACAATGAGCAGTTCTTC. Translating gives CASSMLAGNSYNEQFF.

The CDR3 DNA reads TGTGCCAGCAGGCGGGGACCCGTATACAATGAGCAGTTCTTC. Residues: CASRRGPVYNEQFF. V usage is TRBV6-5 and J usage is TRBJ2-1; D may be TRBD2 (6 bases). The CDR3 extends over 14 amino acids. In germline, CDR1 is MNHEY, CDR2 SVGAGI. Trimming left V 6 bases short and J 4 bases short, with 13 bases between.